The 5 T cell receptor beta chains below come from one sample, sequenced in a study of cytomegalovirus exposure and HLA in healthy donors. It was with 60 Vbeta and 13 Jbeta primers that the PCR ran. The protocol was immunoSEQ multiplex PCR, while the TCRdb copy is restricted to in-frame clones and leaves out a portion. The sample contains 100,000 to 150,000 clones, 60% to 80% of which appear only once. Input material: PBMCs. These receptor sequences come from a female donor in good health and CMV-seronegative.

V usage is TRBV19 and J usage is TRBJ1-2, with 9 bases that match TRBD1. The CDR3 loop spans 13 amino acids. V dropped 7 bases and J dropped 6; count of bases not matched to a gene: 6. The germline gives CDR1 LNHDA, CDR2 SQIVND (reference sequence). CDR3 sequence reads: CASIRTGEDGYTF. The CDR3 DNA is TGTGCCAGTATCAGGACAGGGGAGGATGGCTACACCTTC.

The chain recombines TRBV4-3 with TRBJ1-5; 8 bases are a match to TRBD1. The CDR3 sequence is 20 residues long. The germline CDR1 and CDR2 sequences are LGHNA and YSLEER. V was clipped by 2 bases and J by 0 bases; unmatched bases: 15. In DNA, the CDR3 is TGCGCCAGCAGCCAACTCTATTCCGGGACAGGACCTAATAGCAATCAGCCCCAGCATTTT. Translating it yields CASSQLYSGTGPNSNQPQHF.

This clone has a single count. The J gene is TRBJ1-2, the V gene TRBV2; D is ambiguous. The CDR3 totals 15 residues. Looked up from germline, CDR1 is SNHLY and CDR2 is FYNNEI. V lost 2 bases and J lost 4, with 14 bases in between. The CDR3 bases are TGTGCCAGCAGTGAATCGTCGGGGTACTTCTATGGCTACACCTTC. Its protein product is CASSESSGYFYGYTF. The whole variable domain, filled in from reference TRBV2 and TRBJ1-2, reads EPEVTQTPSHQVTQMGQEVILRCVPISNHLYFYWYRQILGQKVEFLVSFYNNEISEKSEIFDDQFSVERPDGSNFTLKIRSTKLEDSAMYFCASSESSGYFYGYTFGSGTRLTVV.

This clone occurred once. J is TRBJ1-6 and V is TRBV6-1, with D unresolved. Germline V gene data show CDR1 as MNHNS and CDR2 as SASEGT. This CDR3 is built from 15 residues. V was pared by 7 bases and J by 7 bases, with 17 bases between. The CDR3 loop is CASTTGEGWNSPLHF. The CDR3 DNA reads as TGTGCCAGCACCACTGGGGAGGGTTGGAATTCACCCCTCCACTTT.

V gene TRBV19 combines with J gene TRBJ2-2, with 10 bases aligning to TRBD1. The J segment lost 0 bases and the V segment lost 3 bases, leaving 10 bases of the junction unmatched. The CDR3 totals 19 residues. Germline V gene lookup returns CDR1 LNHDA and CDR2 SQIVND (reference sequence). The CDR3 is CASSINPGQGSSNTGELFF. The CDR3 region has the DNA TGTGCCAGTAGTATCAATCCGGGACAGGGGAGTTCGAACACCGGGGAGCTGTTTTTT.